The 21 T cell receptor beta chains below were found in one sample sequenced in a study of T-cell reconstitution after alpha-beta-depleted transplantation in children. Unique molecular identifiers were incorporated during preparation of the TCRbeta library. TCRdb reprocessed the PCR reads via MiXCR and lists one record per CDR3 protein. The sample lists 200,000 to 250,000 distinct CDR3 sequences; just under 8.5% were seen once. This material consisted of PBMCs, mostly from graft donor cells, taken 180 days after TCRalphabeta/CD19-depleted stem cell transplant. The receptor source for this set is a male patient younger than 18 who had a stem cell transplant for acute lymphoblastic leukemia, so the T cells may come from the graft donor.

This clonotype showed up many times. The CDR3 is CSARGLLAGVTDTQYF. In nucleotides, the CDR3 is TGCAGTGCTAGGGGCCTACTAGCGGGAGTAACAGATACGCAGTATTTT. This chain connects TRBV20-1 to TRBJ2-3; TRBD2 matches at 11 bases. V shed 3 bases and J 3 bases; nucleotides not matched to a gene: 8. The CDR3 spans 16 residues. Germline CDR1 and CDR2: DFQATT and SNEGSKA (reference sequence).

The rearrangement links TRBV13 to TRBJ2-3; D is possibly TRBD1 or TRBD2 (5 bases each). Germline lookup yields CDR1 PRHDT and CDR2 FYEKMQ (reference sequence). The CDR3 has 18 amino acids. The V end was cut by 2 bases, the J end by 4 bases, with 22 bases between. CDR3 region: CASSLIILGQGRSDTQYF. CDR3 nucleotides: TGTGCCAGCAGCTTAATCATCTTAGGGCAGGGACGGTCAGATACGCAGTATTTT.

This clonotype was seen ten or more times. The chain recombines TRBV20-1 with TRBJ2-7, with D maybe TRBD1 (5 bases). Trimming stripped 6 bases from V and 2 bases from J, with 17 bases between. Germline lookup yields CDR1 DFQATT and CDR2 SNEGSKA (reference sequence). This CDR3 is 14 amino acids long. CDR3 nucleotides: TGCAGTGCCATCCAGGGCAGGGCCCCCTACGAGCAGTACTTC. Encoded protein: CSAIQGRAPYEQYF.

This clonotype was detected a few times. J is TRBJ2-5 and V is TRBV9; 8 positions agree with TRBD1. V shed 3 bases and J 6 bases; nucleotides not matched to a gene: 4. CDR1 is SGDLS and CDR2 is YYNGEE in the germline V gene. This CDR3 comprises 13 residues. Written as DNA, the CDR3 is TGTGCCAGCAGCGCTGGGACAGGTCAGACCCAGTACTTC. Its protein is CASSAGTGQTQYF.

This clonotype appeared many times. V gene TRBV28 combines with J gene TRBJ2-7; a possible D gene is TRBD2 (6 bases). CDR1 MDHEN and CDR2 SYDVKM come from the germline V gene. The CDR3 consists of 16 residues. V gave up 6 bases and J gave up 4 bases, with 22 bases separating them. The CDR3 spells CASSLAGFTRPYEQYF. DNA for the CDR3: TGTGCCAGCAGCCTGGCGGGATTCACGAGACCTTACGAGCAGTACTTC.

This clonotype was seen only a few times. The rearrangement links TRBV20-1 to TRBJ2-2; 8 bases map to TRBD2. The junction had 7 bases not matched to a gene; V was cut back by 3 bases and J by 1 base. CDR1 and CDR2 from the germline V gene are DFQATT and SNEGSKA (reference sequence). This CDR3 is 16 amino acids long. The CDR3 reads CSARIREGQNTGELFF. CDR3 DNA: TGCAGTGCTAGGATTCGGGAGGGCCAGAACACCGGGGAGCTGTTTTTT.

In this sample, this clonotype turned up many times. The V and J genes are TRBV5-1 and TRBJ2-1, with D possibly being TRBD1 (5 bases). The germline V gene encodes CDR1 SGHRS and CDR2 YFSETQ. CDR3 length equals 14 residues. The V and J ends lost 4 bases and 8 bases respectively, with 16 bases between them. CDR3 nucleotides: TGCGCCAGCAGCCCACTGATGACAGAGCATGAGCAGTTCTTC. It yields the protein CASSPLMTEHEQFF.

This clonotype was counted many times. The CDR3 protein is CASSQDGGRGYGNTEAFF. In nucleotides, the CDR3 is TGTGCCAGCAGCCAAGATGGGGGGAGGGGGTATGGGAACACTGAAGCTTTCTTT. The chain employs TRBV4-2 and TRBJ1-1; D perhaps matches TRBD1 (6 bases). The CDR3 is 18 residues long. V lost 0 bases to trimming and J lost 1 base, with 18 bases between them. Germline V gives CDR1 LGHNA, CDR2 YNFKEQ.

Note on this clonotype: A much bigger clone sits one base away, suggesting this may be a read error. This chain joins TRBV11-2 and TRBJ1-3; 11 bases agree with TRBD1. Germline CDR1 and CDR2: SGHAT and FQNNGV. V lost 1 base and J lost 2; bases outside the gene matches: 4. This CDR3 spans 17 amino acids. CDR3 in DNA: TGTGCCAGCAGCTTAGCCGGACAGGGGGCGACTGGAAACACCATATATTTT. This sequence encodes CASSLAGQGATGNTIYF.

CDR3 sequence reads: CSAYPGTSGGPGNEQFF. The CDR3 DNA is TGCAGTGCTTACCCCGGGACTAGCGGGGGGCCGGGGAATGAGCAGTTCTTC. The genes are TRBV20-1 and TRBJ2-1; TRBD2 aligns across 15 bases. J was trimmed by 7 bases and V by 5 bases; bases with no gene match: 12. Looked up from germline, CDR1 is DFQATT and CDR2 is SNEGSKA (reference sequence). The length of the CDR3 is 17 residues.

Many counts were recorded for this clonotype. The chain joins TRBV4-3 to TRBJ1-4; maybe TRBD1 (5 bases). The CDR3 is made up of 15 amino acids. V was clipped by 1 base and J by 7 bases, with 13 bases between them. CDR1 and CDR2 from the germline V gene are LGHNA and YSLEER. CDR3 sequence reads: CASSQGQFGGEKLFF. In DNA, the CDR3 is TGCGCCAGCAGCCAAGGACAGTTTGGCGGTGAAAAACTGTTTTTT.

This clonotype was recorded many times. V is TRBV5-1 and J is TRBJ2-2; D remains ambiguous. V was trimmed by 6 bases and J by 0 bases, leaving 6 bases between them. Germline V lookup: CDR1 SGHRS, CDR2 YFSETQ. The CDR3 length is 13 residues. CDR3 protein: CASTLPNTGELFF. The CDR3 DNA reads TGCGCCAGCACCCTTCCGAACACCGGGGAGCTGTTTTTT.

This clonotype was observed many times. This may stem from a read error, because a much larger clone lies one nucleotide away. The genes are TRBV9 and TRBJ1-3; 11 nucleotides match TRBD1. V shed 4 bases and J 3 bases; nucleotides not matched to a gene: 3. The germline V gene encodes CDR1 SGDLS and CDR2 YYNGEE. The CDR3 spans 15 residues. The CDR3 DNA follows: TGTGCCAGCAGCTTGGGGACAGGGGGTGGAAACACCATATATTTT. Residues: CASSLGTGGGNTIYF.

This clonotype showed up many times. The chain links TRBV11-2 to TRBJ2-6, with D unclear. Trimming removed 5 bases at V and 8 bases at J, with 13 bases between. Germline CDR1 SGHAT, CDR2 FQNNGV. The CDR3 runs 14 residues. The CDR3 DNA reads TGTGCCAGCAGCCCGAATATTCGGCCCAACGTCCTGACTTTC. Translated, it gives CASSPNIRPNVLTF.

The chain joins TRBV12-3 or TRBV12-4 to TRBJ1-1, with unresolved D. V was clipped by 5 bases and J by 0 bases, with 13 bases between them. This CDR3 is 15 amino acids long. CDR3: CASSPGQRLNTEAFF. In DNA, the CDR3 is TGTGCCAGCAGTCCAGGCCAGAGATTGAACACTGAAGCTTTCTTT.

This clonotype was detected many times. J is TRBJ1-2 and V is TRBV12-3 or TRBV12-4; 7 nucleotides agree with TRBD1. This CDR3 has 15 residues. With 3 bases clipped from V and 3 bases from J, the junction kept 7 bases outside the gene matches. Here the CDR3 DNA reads TGTGCCAGCAGTTTGTGGGACAGCGTTTACTATGGCTACACCTTC. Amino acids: CASSLWDSVYYGYTF.

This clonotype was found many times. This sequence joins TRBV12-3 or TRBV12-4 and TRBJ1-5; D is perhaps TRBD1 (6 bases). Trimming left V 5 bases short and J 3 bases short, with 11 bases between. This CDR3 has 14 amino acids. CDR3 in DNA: TGTGCCAGCAGTCAGGGGTTTGTCAATCAGCCCCAGCATTTT. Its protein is CASSQGFVNQPQHF.

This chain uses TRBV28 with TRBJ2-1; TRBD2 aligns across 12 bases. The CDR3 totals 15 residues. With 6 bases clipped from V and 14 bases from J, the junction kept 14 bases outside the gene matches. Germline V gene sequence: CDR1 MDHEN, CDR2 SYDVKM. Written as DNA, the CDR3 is TGTGCCAGCAGCTCCGGGACTAGCGGGCGAAGGGGAAAGTTCTTC. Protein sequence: CASSSGTSGRRGKFF.

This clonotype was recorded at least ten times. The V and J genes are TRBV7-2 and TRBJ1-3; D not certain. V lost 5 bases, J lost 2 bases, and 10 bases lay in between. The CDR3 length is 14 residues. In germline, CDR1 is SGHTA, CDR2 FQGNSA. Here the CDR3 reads CASSDGVTGNTIYF. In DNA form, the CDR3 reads TGTGCCAGCAGCGACGGGGTTACTGGAAACACCATATATTTT.

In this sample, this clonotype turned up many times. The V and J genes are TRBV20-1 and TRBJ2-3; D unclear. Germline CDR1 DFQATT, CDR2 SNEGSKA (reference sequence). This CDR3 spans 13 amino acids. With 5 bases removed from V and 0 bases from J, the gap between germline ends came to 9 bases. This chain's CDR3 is CSAPMTSTDTQYF. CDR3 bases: TGCAGTGCTCCTATGACTAGCACAGATACGCAGTATTTT.

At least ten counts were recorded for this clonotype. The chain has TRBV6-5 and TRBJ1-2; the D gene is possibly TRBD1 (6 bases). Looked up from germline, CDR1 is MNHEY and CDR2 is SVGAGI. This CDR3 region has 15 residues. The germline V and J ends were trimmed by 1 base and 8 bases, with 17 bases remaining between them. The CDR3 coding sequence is TGTGCCAGCAGTTACTGGGGGGCGTCCCCCGAGGGCTACACCTTC. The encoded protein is CASSYWGASPEGYTF.